This TCR beta chain was recorded in a study of blood T cell repertoires in COVID-19. Study as a whole: There were acute and convalescent COVID-19 samples, and they came from the United States, Italy and Spain. From T cells, B-cell-depleted T cells, or PBMCs came the material, which was cDNA or gDNA.

The assay was immunoSEQ multiplex PCR, and TCRdb's table has in-frame clones only and misses some. Among approximately 200,000 clones listed, 80% to 90% were seen once. CDR1 is KGHSH, CDR2 LQKENI, per germline. This CDR3 region has 15 residues. After removal of 2 bases from V and 2 bases from J, the junction contained 5 bases not matched to a gene. The chain has TRBV18 and TRBJ2-5; 7 bases fit TRBD2. The specimen was PBMCs or T cells enriched from blood (not recorded which). This sequence originates from a man in his forties who had recovered from COVID-19. CDR3 region: CASSPNSGGQETQYF. The DNA for the CDR3 is TGTGCCAGCTCACCAAACTCGGGGGGACAAGAGACCCAGTACTTC.